These T cell receptor beta chains were read from a single sample in a study of cytomegalovirus exposure and HLA in healthy donors. Profiling relied on immunoSEQ multiplex PCR, and the TCRdb table lists in-frame clones only, not all of them. The top ten clones hold around 5% of a sample with 100,000 or so clones, approximately 80% of them seen once. The sample taken for sequencing was PBMCs. These receptors were collected from a man between 25 and 39 years old in good health and CMV-seropositive. Each CDR3 is given with its conserved first and last residue. Fields, in order: clone size, J gene, V gene, D gene, CDR3 protein, CDR3 DNA. A D gene is named only where the DNA matches it firmly. Clone size is given for some rows only: seen once, a few or many times, or a class if the clone is expanded.

few,TRBJ1-4,TRBV15,.,CATSRDGAVSNEKLFF,TGTGCCACCAGCAGAGATGGTGCAGTCTCTAATGAAAAACTGTTTTTT
once,TRBJ2-7,TRBV28,.,CASRQHYEQYF,TGTGCCAGCAGACAGCACTACGAGCAGTACTTC
.,TRBJ1-1,TRBV19,TRBD1,CASSIRDRPKRTEAFF,TGTGCCAGTAGTATCCGGGACAGGCCGAAACGGACTGAAGCTTTCTTT
.,TRBJ1-1,TRBV5-6,.,CASTRPGRDTEAFF,TGTGCCAGCACCCGACCAGGCAGGGACACTGAAGCTTTCTTT
.,TRBJ1-3,TRBV7-2,.,CASSLSPGVGNTIYF,TGTGCCAGCAGCCTTTCCCCAGGGGTAGGAAACACCATATATTTT
.,TRBJ1-1,TRBV9,TRBD1,CASSARTGATEAFF,TGTGCCAGCAGCGCCCGGACAGGGGCCACTGAAGCTTTCTTT
.,TRBJ1-6,TRBV5-1,TRBD1,CASSWTGVNSPLHF,TGCGCCAGCAGCTGGACAGGGGTTAATTCACCCCTCCACTTT
.,TRBJ1-2,TRBV27,.,CASRLYPTGNYGYTF,TGTGCCAGCAGATTGTACCCAACAGGGAACTATGGCTACACCTTC
.,TRBJ1-5,TRBV19,.,CASSIGHNQPQHF,TGTGCCAGTAGTATCGGTCACAATCAGCCCCAGCATTTT
.,TRBJ1-1,TRBV7-9,.,CASSLSAGRARAEAFF,TGTGCCAGCAGCTTATCCGCGGGGAGGGCTCGGGCTGAAGCTTTCTTT
few,TRBJ2-7,TRBV11-2,TRBD2,CASSPIVAGGSYEQYF,TGTGCCAGCAGCCCCATCGTGGCCGGGGGGTCCTACGAGCAGTACTTC
.,TRBJ1-2,TRBV2,TRBD1,CASSEVGTGALVYGYTF,TGTGCCAGCAGTGAAGTTGGGACAGGGGCGCTCGTTTACGGCTACACCTTC
few,TRBJ2-3,TRBV5-4,.,CASSYRVGTDTQYF,TGTGCCAGCAGCTACAGGGTTGGAACAGATACGCAGTATTTT
.,TRBJ1-5,TRBV7-9,TRBD1,CASSLGQGTQPQHF,TGTGCCAGCAGCTTAGGACAGGGAACGCAGCCCCAGCATTTT
.,TRBJ2-2,TRBV5-1,TRBD1,CASSVTGGTVGELFF,TGCGCCAGCAGCGTGACAGGGGGCACGGTCGGGGAGCTGTTTTTT